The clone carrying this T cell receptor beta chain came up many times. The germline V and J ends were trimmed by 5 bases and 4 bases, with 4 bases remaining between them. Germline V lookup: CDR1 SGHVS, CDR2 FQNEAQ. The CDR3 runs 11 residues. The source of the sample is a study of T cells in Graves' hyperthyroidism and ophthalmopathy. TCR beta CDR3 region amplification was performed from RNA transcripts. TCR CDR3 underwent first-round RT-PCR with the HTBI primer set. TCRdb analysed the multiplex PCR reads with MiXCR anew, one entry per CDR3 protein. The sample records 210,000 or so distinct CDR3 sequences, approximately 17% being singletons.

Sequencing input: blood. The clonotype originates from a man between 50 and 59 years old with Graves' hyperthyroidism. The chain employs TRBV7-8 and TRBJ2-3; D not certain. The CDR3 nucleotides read TGTGCCAGCAGCGTCGCAGATACGCAGTATTTT. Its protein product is CASSVADTQYF. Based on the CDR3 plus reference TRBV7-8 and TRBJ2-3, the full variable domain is GAGVSQSPRYKVAKRGQDVALRCDPISGHVSLFWYQQALGQGPEFLTYFQNEAQLDKSGLPSDRFFAERPEGSVSTLKIQRTQQEDSAVYLCASSVADTQYFGPGTRLTVL.